This TCR beta chain was profiled in a study of blood T cell repertoires in COVID-19 (dated by TCRdb to 2018 to 2020). About the investigation overall: Samples from collaborators originated in the United States, Italy and Spain and spanned both the acute and convalescent phases of COVID-19. Sample metadata almost always included a de-identified subject ID, COVID-19 status, age in years and sex. Where HLA class I and class II types were available, the types were taken from metadata supplied by the sample provider, not from assay-based typing. The repertoires were released in a freely available public database intended as a resource for research on the immune response to SARS-CoV-2. The dataset comprised deeply sampled blood TCRbeta repertoires from subjects exposed to, actively infected with, or recovered from COVID-19. The prospective study material was composed of cDNA or gDNA derived from T cells, B-cell-depleted T cells, or PBMCs. Samples were obtained from the ongoing ImmuneRACE study (first 160 participants) and from roughly 1,300 subjects provided by 6 global collaborators. Findings and caveats that apply to the study as a whole: The amount of clinical and demographic metadata varied by source and participant and was provided uncurated.

The immunoSEQ Assay, a bias-controlled multiplex PCR, was used to amplify TCRbeta CDR3 regions from genomic DNA. From the authors' description of their analysis: The number of nucleated cells in each sample was estimated by amplification of reference gene primers within the assay. Sequence reads were collapsed and filtered to measure the absolute abundance of every unique TCRbeta CDR3 rearrangement. For each sample, productive Simpson clonality was calculated as the square root of Simpson's diversity index across productive rearrangements. TCRdb retrieved this table from immuneACCESS and kept in-frame rearrangements only. Not all clones are present; in checked studies, unresolved V genes account for under half, and no reason is known for the remainder. D and trimming were read from the DNA, whereas the V and J calls and clone size are those reported in that table. The sample contains 170,000 or so clones, 88% of them found a single time. The ten largest clones represent approximately 9% of the sample.

Enrolling through a virtual design, the prospective study's participants ranged in age from roughly 18 to 89 years and lived across roughly 24 United States geographic areas. To assign participants to cohorts, the prospective study relied on clinical history that participants themselves reported in a screening survey and a study questionnaire. For ImmuneRACE Cohort 3, a participant was defined as recovered based on two consecutive negative NP/OP PCR tests, clearance by a healthcare professional, or resolution of symptoms. Each participant in the prospective study had whole blood, serum and a nasopharyngeal or oropharyngeal swab collected by mobile phlebotomists. Over an approximately 2-month period, participants in the prospective study had the option of providing additional blood draws and questionnaires. Before DNA extraction, blood samples from the prospective study were shipped at room temperature or frozen.

With respect to this clone: Its antigen target is currently unknown. No per-base quality is available; no much larger clone lies one base away.

Relative to germline, V is 4 bases shorter and J is 7 bases shorter, with 14 bases between their ends. The CDR3 sequence holds 12 residues, the cysteine and phenylalanine included. Just CDR3 DNA is preserved here, 36 bases in frame from base 1. In the germline V gene (reference sequence), CDR1 corresponds to GTSNPN and CDR2 to SVGIG. What was sequenced was PBMCs or T cells enriched from blood (not recorded which). The TCR sequence derives from a woman between 18 and 29 years old who had recovered from COVID-19. Recombination connected TRBV30 to TRBJ2-7, and possibly TRBD1, on 6 matching bases. The CDR3 protein is CAWKQGSEEQYF. Here is the DNA: TGTGCCTGGAAGCAGGGGAGCGAAGAGCAGTACTTC.